The T cell receptor (beta chain) under discussion was sequenced for a study of CD8 T cells in Susac syndrome. About the research overall: Roughly six sequenced Susac syndrome patients had clinically active disease, while roughly 8 were in remission. Findings and caveats of the study: No clonal expansion appeared among CD4+ T cells in Susac patients.

Germline CDR1 is LNHNV and CDR2 is YYDKDF (reference sequence). CDR3 length: 13 amino acids. The V and J ends lost 2 bases and 5 bases respectively, with 9 bases between them. Random hexamers were used to reverse transcribe roughly 0.45 to 1 ug of RNA. Amplification of the TCR beta CDR3 was carried out by immunoSEQ multiplex PCR, which spanned a total of 54 Vbeta and 13 Jbeta segments. MiXCR, applied by TCRdb to the immunoSEQ multiplex PCR reads, yields one record per CDR3 protein. This sample has tens of thousands of distinct CDR3 sequences; just over 90% occur once, and the top ten carry roughly 0.5%. A remark on this clonotype: Its antigen is still unknown.

The TCR was taken from a human donor with Susac syndrome. The sample was CD4+ T cells from PBMCs. The rearrangement joins TRBV15 to TRBJ1-1; maybe TRBD1 (5 bases). DNA of the CDR3: TGTGCCACCAGCAGATGGGGGGGAACTGAAGCTTTCTTT. It is translated as CATSRWGGTEAFF.